The 27 T cell receptor beta chains listed next were all sequenced from one sample in a study of blood T cell repertoires in COVID-19. Profiled with immunoSEQ multiplex PCR; TCRdb holds only in-frame clones, not every one. The table shows 150,000 or so clones, with approximately 90% occurring only once. Specimen: PBMCs or T cells enriched from blood (not recorded which). Receptors originate from a woman aged 40 to 55 who had been exposed to COVID-19.

The V and J genes are TRBV3-1 (or the pseudogene TRBV3-2) and TRBJ2-7; 8 bases map to TRBD2. V dropped 1 base and J dropped 0; count of bases not matched to a gene: 8. The CDR3 length is 17 residues. Germline V gene sequence: CDR1 LGHDT, CDR2 YNNKEL (reference sequence). The DNA for the CDR3 is TGTGCCAGCAGCCAAGTCCCTAGCGGGCGCTACTCCTACGAGCAGTACTTC. It specifies CASSQVPSGRYSYEQYF.

The chain is built from TRBV6-5 and TRBJ2-1; 9 bases match TRBD2. CDR1 is MNHEY and CDR2 is SVGAGI in the germline V gene. The CDR3 has 15 amino acids. With V trimmed by 8 bases and J by 8 bases, 13 bases remained unmatched. The chain's CDR3 is CASRGFVAGADEQFF. CDR3 DNA sequence: TGTGCCAGCCGGGGCTTCGTAGCGGGGGCGGATGAGCAGTTCTTC.

The chain carries TRBV29-1 and TRBJ1-5, with TRBD1 identical over 9 bases. The germline CDR1 and CDR2 sequences are SQVTM and ANQGSEA. J gave up 3 bases and V 5 bases, and 5 bases lay outside the gene matches. This CDR3 contains 14 residues. CDR3 sequence: CSVRTGAYNQPQHF. In nucleotides, the CDR3 is TGCAGCGTTAGGACAGGGGCCTACAATCAGCCCCAGCATTTT.

This clone has just one count. V is TRBV5-5 and J is TRBJ2-3, with 8 bases that match TRBD1. The CDR3 runs to 15 residues. V was clipped by 5 bases and J by 2 bases; unmatched bases: 7. CDR1 is SGHKS, CDR2 YYEKEE, per germline (reference sequence). The CDR3 DNA sequence: TGTGCCAGCAGTGGACAGGGAAGAGTCACAGATACGCAGTATTTT. Translated, it gives CASSGQGRVTDTQYF. Filled out from reference TRBV5-5 and TRBJ2-3, the complete variable domain reads DAGVTQSPTHLIKTRGQQVTLRCSPISGHKSVSWYQQVLGQGPQFIFQYYEKEERGRGNFPDRFSARQFPNYSSELNVNALLLGDSALYLCASSGQGRVTDTQYFGPGTRLTVL.

The chain employs TRBV27 and TRBJ1-3; D might be TRBD1 (6 bases). The CDR3 contains 14 residues. CDR1 MNHEY and CDR2 SMNVEV come from the germline V gene (reference sequence). The ends were cut back, 5 bases at V and 8 bases at J, with 16 bases in the middle. CDR3 protein: CASSPRTARDTIYF. The CDR3 coding sequence is TGTGCCAGCAGTCCCCGGACAGCCCGGGACACCATATATTTT.

The J gene is TRBJ2-7, the V gene TRBV7-6, with 12 bases fitting TRBD2. With 6 bases clipped from V and 5 bases from J, the junction kept 8 bases outside the gene matches. The CDR3 has 15 residues. Germline V gene lookup returns CDR1 SGHVS and CDR2 FNYEAQ. CDR3 nucleotides: TGTGCCAGCAGTCTAGCGGGGGGGCGTAGCGACGAGCAGTACTTC. Residues: CASSLAGGRSDEQYF.

The V gene is TRBV10-2, the J gene TRBJ1-1; possibly TRBD1 for D (6 bases). Germline CDR1 WSHSY, CDR2 SAAADI. Trimming stripped 4 bases from V and 3 bases from J, with 12 bases between. The CDR3 sequence is 14 residues long. The CDR3 bases are TGCGCCAGCAGTGTCCCACAGGGTGACACTGAAGCTTTCTTT. This codes for CASSVPQGDTEAFF.

This CDR3 is CASSQDGGGLYEQYF. CDR3 nucleotides: TGCGCCAGCAGCCAAGATGGGGGGGGTCTCTACGAGCAGTACTTC. The rearrangement uses TRBV4-1 and TRBJ2-7; 7 nucleotides align to TRBD2. Per germline, CDR1 MGHRA and CDR2 YSYEKL. The trim removed 0 bases at V and 3 bases at J, leaving 5 bases unmatched. The CDR3 is 15 residues long.

The chain recombines TRBV10-3 with TRBJ2-1; D is possibly TRBD1 (5 bases). Germline V gene lookup returns CDR1 ENHRY and CDR2 SYGVKD. Trimming left V 7 bases short and J 8 bases short, with 15 bases between. CDR3 size: 13 residues. The CDR3: CAITKTGTDEQFF. Here the CDR3 DNA reads TGTGCCATCACAAAAACAGGTACTGATGAGCAGTTCTTC.

V gene TRBV7-9 combines with J gene TRBJ1-6; TRBD1 agrees at 11 bases. Germline assignment: CDR1 SEHNR and CDR2 FQNEAQ (reference sequence). The CDR3 covers 15 residues. With V trimmed by 5 bases and J by 10 bases, 7 bases remained unmatched. The CDR3, as DNA: TGTGCCAGCAGCCCGACTTGGACAGGGGGCTCACCCCTCCACTTT. Translated, it gives CASSPTWTGGSPLHF.

This clone has only a few counts. The chain carries TRBV27 and TRBJ2-6; TRBD1 might be the D (6 bases). The CDR3 runs to 17 residues. Between the trimmed V and J ends, which lost 3 bases and 0 bases, there was a span of 12 bases. Germline values: CDR1 MNHEY, CDR2 SMNVEV (reference sequence). The CDR3 here is CASSFQGRGSGANVLTF. As DNA, the CDR3 is TGTGCCAGCAGTTTCCAGGGGAGAGGCTCTGGGGCCAACGTCCTGACTTTC.

This rearrangement joins TRBV29-1 to TRBJ2-3, with 13 bases fitting TRBD2. The CDR3 consists of 13 residues. The germline CDR1 and CDR2 sequences are SQVTM and ANQGSEA. With V trimmed by 7 bases and J by 4 bases, 2 bases remained unmatched. The CDR3 DNA is TGCAGCGAACTAGCGGGAGGGCCAGATACGCAGTATTTT. Translation gives CSELAGGPDTQYF.

The J gene is TRBJ2-3, the V gene TRBV11-2, with D maybe TRBD1 (7 bases). Germline CDR1 and CDR2: SGHAT and FQNNGV. V lost 6 bases, J lost 8 bases, and 18 bases lay in between. This CDR3 spans 14 amino acids. The CDR3 sequence: CASSPGSGGSTQYF. The CDR3, as DNA: TGTGCCAGCAGTCCGGGGTCAGGGGGGAGTACGCAGTATTTT.

In its sample, this clone was seen once. J is TRBJ2-1 and V is TRBV11-2, with 9 bases that match TRBD1. This CDR3 is built from 15 residues. V was clipped by 5 bases and J by 8 bases; unmatched bases: 10. The germline V gene encodes CDR1 SGHAT and CDR2 FQNNGV. CDR3 sequence reads: CASSDTGTGHYEQFF. CDR3 nucleotides: TGTGCCAGCAGCGACACCGGGACAGGGCACTATGAGCAGTTCTTC.

This chain joins TRBV5-4 and TRBJ2-7; 10 bases line up with TRBD1. CDR3 length: 16 amino acids. J was trimmed by 3 bases and V by 1 base; bases with no gene match: 7. Germline V gene data show CDR1 as SGHNT and CDR2 as YYREEE (reference sequence). CDR3 coding DNA: TGTGCCAGCAGCTTGTATCAATGGGACAGGGGCTACGAGCAGTACTTC. It is translated as CASSLYQWDRGYEQYF.

Comments on this clone: The sample has other DNA sequences that encode this CDR3 too. The V call is TRBV2, the J call TRBJ2-5; 9 bases match TRBD1. CDR1 SNHLY and CDR2 FYNNEI come from the germline V gene. Trimming removed 7 bases from V and 5 bases from J; junction bases left unmatched: 5. The CDR3 is made up of 13 amino acids. The CDR3 protein is CASNRDREETQYF. The CDR3 DNA sequence: TGTGCCAGCAACAGGGACAGGGAGGAGACCCAGTACTTC.

In this sample, this clone turned up once. The rearrangement joins TRBV28 to TRBJ1-5; 7 bases fit TRBD1. Germline trimming cut 6 bases from V and 4 bases from J; bases unmatched to any gene: 6. Germline V gives CDR1 MDHEN, CDR2 SYDVKM. The CDR3 covers 14 residues. The CDR3 protein is CASSNLQGNQPQHF. For the CDR3, the DNA is TGTGCCAGCAGCAACCTACAGGGGAATCAGCCCCAGCATTTT. Filled out from reference TRBV28 and TRBJ1-5, the complete variable domain reads DVKVTQSSRYLVKRTGEKVFLECVQDMDHENMFWYRQDPGLGLRLIYFSYDVKMKEKGDIPEGYSVSREKKERFSLILESASTNQTSMYLCASSNLQGNQPQHFGDGTRLSIL.

The chain uses TRBV7-9 and TRBJ2-1; TRBD2 matches 10 bases. V was pared by 8 bases and J by 3 bases, with 7 bases of the junction left unmatched. Per germline, CDR1 SEHNR and CDR2 FQNEAQ (reference sequence). The length of the CDR3 is 15 residues. The CDR3 DNA follows: TGTGCCAGCGCGACCGGACTAGCGGACTACAATGAGCAGTTCTTC. Translation gives CASATGLADYNEQFF.

V and J are TRBV2 and TRBJ2-3, with 14 bases matching TRBD2. The trim removed 7 bases at V and 2 bases at J, leaving 8 bases unmatched. Per the germline V gene, CDR1 is SNHLY and CDR2 is FYNNEI. The CDR3 is made up of 17 amino acids. CDR3 DNA sequence: TGTGCCAGCACGGGACTAGCGGGGGCCTCCGACACAGATACGCAGTATTTT. Translation gives CASTGLAGASDTDTQYF.

The chain has TRBV12-5 and TRBJ1-5; unclear D gene. CDR1 and CDR2 from the germline V gene are LGHNT and FRNRAP. The germline V and J ends were trimmed by 1 base and 3 bases, with 4 bases remaining between them. The CDR3 totals 13 residues. CDR3: CASGLAVNQPQHF. In nucleotides, the CDR3 is TGTGCTAGTGGTTTGGCGGTCAATCAGCCCCAGCATTTT.

This clone occurred once. The rearrangement links TRBV27 to TRBJ2-7; 9 nucleotides line up with TRBD1. This CDR3 comprises 17 residues. Germline V lookup: CDR1 MNHEY, CDR2 SMNVEV (reference sequence). After removal of 2 bases from V and 2 bases from J, the junction contained 10 bases not matched to a gene. The CDR3 region is CASSLTLAGQGPYEQYF. The CDR3 DNA sequence: TGTGCCAGCAGTTTAACCTTGGCGGGACAGGGTCCCTACGAGCAGTACTTC.

This chain links TRBV12-3 or TRBV12-4 with TRBJ2-2; the D is unclear. CDR3 length: 12 residues. With 5 bases removed from V and 3 bases from J, the gap between germline ends came to 4 bases. The CDR3 bases are TGTGCCAGCAGTCGTTACACCGGGGAGCTGTTTTTT. Translation: CASSRYTGELFF.

The chain joins TRBV6-5 to TRBJ2-7; unclear D gene. There are 11 residues in the CDR3. The germline V and J ends were trimmed by 2 bases and 6 bases, with 5 bases remaining between them. The germline gives CDR1 MNHEY, CDR2 SVGAGI. CDR3 residues: CASSYNREQYF. The CDR3 coding sequence is TGTGCCAGCAGTTACAATCGCGAGCAGTACTTC.

This clone was counted once. This chain connects TRBV5-1 to TRBJ1-2; a weak D match, TRBD1 (6 bases). This CDR3 is built from 15 residues. The V end was cut by 4 bases, the J end by 4 bases, with 17 bases between. In germline, CDR1 is SGHRS, CDR2 YFSETQ. The CDR3 region is CASSPEGVGLYGYTF. The DNA of the CDR3 is TGCGCCAGCAGCCCAGAGGGGGTTGGACTCTATGGCTACACCTTC.

J is TRBJ1-3 and V is TRBV4-1, with D maybe TRBD1 (5 bases). Germline assignment: CDR1 MGHRA and CDR2 YSYEKL. Between the trimmed V and J ends, which lost 0 bases and 2 bases, there was a span of 17 bases. This CDR3 has 18 amino acids. The CDR3 coding sequence is TGCGCCAGCAGCCAAGATCCCCAGGGATGGGTTACTGGAAACACCATATATTTT. Translating gives CASSQDPQGWVTGNTIYF.

The rearrangement uses TRBV6-2 or TRBV6-3 and TRBJ2-2, with TRBD2 matching over 7 bases. The CDR3 extends over 18 amino acids. Germline lookup yields CDR1 MNHEY and CDR2 SVGEGT. Unmatched junction bases numbered 9, after V lost 2 bases and J lost 0 bases. CDR3 protein: CASSYPSLLAANTGELFF. The CDR3 DNA is TGTGCCAGCAGTTACCCGTCGCTGCTAGCGGCGAACACCGGGGAGCTGTTTTTT.

The chain joins TRBV11-1 to TRBJ1-2; perhaps TRBD1 as D (5 bases). The germline V and J ends were trimmed by 5 bases and 5 bases, with 9 bases remaining between them. In germline, CDR1 is SGHAT, CDR2 FQDESV (reference sequence). The CDR3 spans 12 residues. Here the CDR3 reads CASSNQGYGYTF. CDR3 DNA sequence: TGTGCCAGCAGCAACCAGGGTTATGGCTACACCTTC.